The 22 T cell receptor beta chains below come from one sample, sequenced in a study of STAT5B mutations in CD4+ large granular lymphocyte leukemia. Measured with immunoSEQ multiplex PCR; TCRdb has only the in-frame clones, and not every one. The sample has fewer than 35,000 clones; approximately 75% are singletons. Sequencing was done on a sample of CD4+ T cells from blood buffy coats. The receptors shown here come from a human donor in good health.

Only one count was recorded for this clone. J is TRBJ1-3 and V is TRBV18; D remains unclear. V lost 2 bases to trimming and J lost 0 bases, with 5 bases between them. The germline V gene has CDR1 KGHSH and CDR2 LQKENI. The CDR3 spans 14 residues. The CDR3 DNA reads TGTGCCAGCTCACCAGAAAACTCTGGAAACACCATATATTTT. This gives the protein CASSPENSGNTIYF.

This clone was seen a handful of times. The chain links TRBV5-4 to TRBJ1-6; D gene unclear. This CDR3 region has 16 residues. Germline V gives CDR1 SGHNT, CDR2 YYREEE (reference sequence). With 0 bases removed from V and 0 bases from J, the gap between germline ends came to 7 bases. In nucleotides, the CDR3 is TGTGCCAGCAGCTTGGCCTCCCGCTCCTATAATTCACCCCTCCACTTT. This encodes CASSLASRSYNSPLHF.

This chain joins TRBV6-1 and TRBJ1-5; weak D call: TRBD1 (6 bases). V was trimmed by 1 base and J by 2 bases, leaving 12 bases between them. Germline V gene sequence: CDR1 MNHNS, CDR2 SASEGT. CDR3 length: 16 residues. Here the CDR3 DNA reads TGTGCCAGCAGTGAAGGTCAGGGGTCGGGCAATCAGCCCCAGCATTTT. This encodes CASSEGQGSGNQPQHF.

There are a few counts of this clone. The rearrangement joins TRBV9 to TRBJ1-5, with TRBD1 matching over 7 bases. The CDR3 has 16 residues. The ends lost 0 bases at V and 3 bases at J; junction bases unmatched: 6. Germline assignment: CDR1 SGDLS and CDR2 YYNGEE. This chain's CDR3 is CASSVGDSGINQPQHF. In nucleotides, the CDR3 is TGTGCCAGCAGCGTAGGGGACAGTGGAATCAATCAGCCCCAGCATTTT.

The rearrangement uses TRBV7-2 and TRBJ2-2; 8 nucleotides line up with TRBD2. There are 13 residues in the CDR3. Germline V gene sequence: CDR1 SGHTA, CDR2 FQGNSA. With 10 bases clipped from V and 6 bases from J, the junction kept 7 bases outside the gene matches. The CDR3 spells CATGREGAGELFF. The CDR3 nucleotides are TGTGCCACCGGCCGGGAGGGCGCCGGGGAGCTGTTTTTT.

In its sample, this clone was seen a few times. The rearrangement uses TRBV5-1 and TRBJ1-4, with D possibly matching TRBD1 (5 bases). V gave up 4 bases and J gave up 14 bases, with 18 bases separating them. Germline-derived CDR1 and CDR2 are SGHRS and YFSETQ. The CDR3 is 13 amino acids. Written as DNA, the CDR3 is TGCGCCAGCAGCAGAAGGACCGATGGGGGGCTGTTTTTT. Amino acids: CASSRRTDGGLFF. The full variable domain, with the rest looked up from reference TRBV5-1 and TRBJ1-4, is KAGVTQTPRYLIKTRGQQVTLSCSPISGHRSVSWYQQTPGQGLQFLFEYFSETQRNKGNFPGRFSGRQFSNSRSEMNVSTLELGDSALYLCASSRRTDGGLFFGSGTQLSVL.

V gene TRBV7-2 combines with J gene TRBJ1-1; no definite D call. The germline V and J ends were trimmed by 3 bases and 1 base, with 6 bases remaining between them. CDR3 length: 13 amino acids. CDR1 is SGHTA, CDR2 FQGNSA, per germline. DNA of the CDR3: TGTGCCAGCAGCTTTCAGACGAACACTGAAGCTTTCTTT. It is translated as CASSFQTNTEAFF.

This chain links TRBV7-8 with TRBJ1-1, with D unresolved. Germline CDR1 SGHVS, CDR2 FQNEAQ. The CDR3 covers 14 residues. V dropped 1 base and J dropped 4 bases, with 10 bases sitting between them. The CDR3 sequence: CASSLVNRRTEAFF. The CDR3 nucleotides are TGTGCCAGCAGCTTAGTCAACAGACGCACTGAAGCTTTCTTT.

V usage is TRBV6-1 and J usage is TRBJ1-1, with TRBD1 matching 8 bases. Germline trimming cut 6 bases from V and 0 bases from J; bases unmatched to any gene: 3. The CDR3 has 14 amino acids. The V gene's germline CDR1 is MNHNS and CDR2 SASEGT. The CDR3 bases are TGTGCCAGCAGGGACAGGGATTTGAACACTGAAGCTTTCTTT. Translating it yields CASRDRDLNTEAFF.

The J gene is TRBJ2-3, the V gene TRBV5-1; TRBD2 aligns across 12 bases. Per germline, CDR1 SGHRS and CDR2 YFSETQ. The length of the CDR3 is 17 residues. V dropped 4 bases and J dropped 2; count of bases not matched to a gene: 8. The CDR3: CASSPRLAGVITDTQYF. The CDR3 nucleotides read TGCGCCAGCAGCCCGCGACTAGCGGGGGTCATCACAGATACGCAGTATTTT.

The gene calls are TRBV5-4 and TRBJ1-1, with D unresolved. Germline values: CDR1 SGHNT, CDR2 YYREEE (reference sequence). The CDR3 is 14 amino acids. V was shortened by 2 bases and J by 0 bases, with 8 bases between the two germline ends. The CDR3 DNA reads TGTGCCAGCAGCTTTGTTGGCCTGAACACTGAAGCTTTCTTT. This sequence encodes CASSFVGLNTEAFF.

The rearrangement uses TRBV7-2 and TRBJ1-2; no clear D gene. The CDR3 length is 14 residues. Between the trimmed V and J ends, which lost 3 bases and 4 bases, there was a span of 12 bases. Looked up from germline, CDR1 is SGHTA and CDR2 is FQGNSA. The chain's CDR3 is CASSFAGISYGYTF. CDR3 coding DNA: TGTGCCAGCAGCTTTGCGGGGATTTCCTATGGCTACACCTTC.

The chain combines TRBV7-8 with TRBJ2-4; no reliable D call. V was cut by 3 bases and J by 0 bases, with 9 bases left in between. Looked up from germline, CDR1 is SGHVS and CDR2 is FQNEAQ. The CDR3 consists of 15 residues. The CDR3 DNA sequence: TGTGCCAGCAGCTTGAGTTTGGGAGCCAAAAACATTCAGTACTTC. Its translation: CASSLSLGAKNIQYF.

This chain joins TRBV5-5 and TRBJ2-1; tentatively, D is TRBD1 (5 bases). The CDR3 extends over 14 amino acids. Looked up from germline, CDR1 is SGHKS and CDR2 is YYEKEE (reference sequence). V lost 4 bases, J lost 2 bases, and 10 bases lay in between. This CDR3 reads CASSAGLTYNEQFF. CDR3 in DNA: TGTGCCAGCAGCGCAGGGCTAACCTACAATGAGCAGTTCTTC.

CDR3 protein: CASSHPGQGNEKLFF. The DNA for the CDR3 is TGCGCCAGCAGTCACCCGGGACAGGGGAATGAAAAACTGTTTTTT. The V call is TRBV23-1, the J call TRBJ1-4; TRBD1 matches 10 bases. TRBV23-1 is recorded as an ORF, its role being uncertain. The CDR3 is made up of 15 amino acids. V gave up 3 bases and J gave up 5 bases; unmatched junction bases: 3.

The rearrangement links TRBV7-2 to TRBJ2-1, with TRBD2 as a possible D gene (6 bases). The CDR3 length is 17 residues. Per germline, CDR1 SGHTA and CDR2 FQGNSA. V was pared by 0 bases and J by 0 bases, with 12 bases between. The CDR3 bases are TGTGCCAGCAGCTTAGCGAGCGGGTCAAGCTCCTACAATGAGCAGTTCTTC. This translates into CASSLASGSSSYNEQFF.

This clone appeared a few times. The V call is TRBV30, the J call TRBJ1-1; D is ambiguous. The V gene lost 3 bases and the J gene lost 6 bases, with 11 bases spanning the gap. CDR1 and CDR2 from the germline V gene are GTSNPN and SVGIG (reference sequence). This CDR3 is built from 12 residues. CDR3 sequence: CAWRFAGPEAFF. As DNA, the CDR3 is TGTGCCTGGAGATTCGCCGGCCCTGAAGCTTTCTTT.

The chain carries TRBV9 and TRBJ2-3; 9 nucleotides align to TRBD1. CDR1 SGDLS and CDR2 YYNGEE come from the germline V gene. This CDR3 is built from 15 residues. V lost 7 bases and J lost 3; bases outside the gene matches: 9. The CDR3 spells CASSERTGVTDTQYF. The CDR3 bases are TGTGCCAGCTCAGAACGGACAGGGGTAACAGATACGCAGTATTTT.

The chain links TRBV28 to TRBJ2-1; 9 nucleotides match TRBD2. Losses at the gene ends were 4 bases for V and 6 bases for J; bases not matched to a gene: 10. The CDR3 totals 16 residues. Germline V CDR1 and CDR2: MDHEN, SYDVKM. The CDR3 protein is CASSSRPGLAPNEQFF. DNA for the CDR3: TGTGCCAGCAGTTCCCGGCCGGGACTAGCTCCCAATGAGCAGTTCTTC.

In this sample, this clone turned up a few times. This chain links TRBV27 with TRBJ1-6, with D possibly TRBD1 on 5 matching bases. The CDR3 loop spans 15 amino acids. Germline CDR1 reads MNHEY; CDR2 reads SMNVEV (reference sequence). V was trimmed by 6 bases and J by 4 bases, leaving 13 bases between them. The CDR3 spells CASSTPGGYNSPLHF. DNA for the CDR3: TGTGCCAGCAGCACCCCGGGGGGTTATAATTCACCCCTCCACTTT.

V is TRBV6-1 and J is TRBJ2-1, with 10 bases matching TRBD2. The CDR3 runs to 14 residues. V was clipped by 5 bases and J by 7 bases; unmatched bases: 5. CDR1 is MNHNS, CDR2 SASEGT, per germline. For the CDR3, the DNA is TGTGCCAGCAGTCCGGGACTAGCGTGGAATGAGCAGTTCTTC. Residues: CASSPGLAWNEQFF.

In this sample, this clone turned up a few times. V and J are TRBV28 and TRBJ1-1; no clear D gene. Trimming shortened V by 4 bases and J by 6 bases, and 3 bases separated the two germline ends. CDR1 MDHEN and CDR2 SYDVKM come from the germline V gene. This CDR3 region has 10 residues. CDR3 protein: CASSSSEAFF. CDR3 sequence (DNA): TGTGCCAGCAGTTCGTCTGAAGCTTTCTTT.